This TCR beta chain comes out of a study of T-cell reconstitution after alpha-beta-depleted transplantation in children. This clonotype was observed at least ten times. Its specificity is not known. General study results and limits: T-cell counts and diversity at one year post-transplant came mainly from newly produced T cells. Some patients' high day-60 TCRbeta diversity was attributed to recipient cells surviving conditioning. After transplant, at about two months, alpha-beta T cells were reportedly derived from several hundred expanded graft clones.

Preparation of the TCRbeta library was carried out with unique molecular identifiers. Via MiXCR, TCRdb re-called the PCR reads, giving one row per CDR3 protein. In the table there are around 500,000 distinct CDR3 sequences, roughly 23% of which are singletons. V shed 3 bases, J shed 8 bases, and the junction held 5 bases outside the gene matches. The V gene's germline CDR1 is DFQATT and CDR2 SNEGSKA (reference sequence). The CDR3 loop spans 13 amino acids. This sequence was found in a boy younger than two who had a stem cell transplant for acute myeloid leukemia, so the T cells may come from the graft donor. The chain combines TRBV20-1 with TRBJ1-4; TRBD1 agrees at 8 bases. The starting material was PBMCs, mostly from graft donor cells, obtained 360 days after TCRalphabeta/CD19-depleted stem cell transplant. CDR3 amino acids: CSASPGQVEKLFF. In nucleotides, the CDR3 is TGCAGTGCTAGTCCGGGACAGGTCGAAAAACTGTTTTTT.